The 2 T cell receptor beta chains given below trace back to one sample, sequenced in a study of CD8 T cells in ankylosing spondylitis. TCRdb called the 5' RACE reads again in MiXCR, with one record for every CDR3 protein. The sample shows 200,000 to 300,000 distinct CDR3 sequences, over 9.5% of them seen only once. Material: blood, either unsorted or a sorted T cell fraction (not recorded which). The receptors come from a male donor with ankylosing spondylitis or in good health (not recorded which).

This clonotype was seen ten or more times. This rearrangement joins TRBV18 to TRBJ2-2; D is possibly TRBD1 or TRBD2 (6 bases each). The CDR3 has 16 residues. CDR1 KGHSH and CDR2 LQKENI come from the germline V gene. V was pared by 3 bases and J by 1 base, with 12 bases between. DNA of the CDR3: TGTGCCAGCTCACCCCCCGGGGGCGTGAACACCGGGGAGCTGTTTTTT. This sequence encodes CASSPPGGVNTGELFF.

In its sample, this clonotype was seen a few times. The CDR3 loop is CASSYTGGPTNYGYTF. DNA for the CDR3: TGTGCCAGCAGTTACACAGGGGGGCCTACTAACTATGGCTACACCTTC. The chain uses TRBV6-5 and TRBJ1-2, with 8 bases that match TRBD1. There are 16 residues in the CDR3. The J segment lost 0 bases and the V segment lost 2 bases, leaving 5 bases of the junction unmatched. The germline gives CDR1 MNHEY, CDR2 SVGAGI.